The rows below give T cell receptor beta chains drawn from one sample of a study of beta chain features in type 1 diabetes. Profiled with immunoSEQ multiplex PCR; TCRdb holds only in-frame clones, not every one. The sample lists roughly 350,000 clones; approximately 9.9% were seen once. Sequenced: naive CD4+ T cells from blood. Receptors were obtained from a woman in her 30s in good health. The CDR3 runs from the conserved cysteine through the conserved F or W. Each record gives: D gene, J gene, clone size, V gene, CDR3 DNA, CDR3 protein. The D gene is left open where the match is weak. The size entry is marked missing in some rows and otherwise reads once, few, many or a size class.

TRBD2,TRBJ2-3,few,TRBV30,TGTGCCTGGAGTGTGACACAGACCCCGGGAGGCACGCAGTATTTT,CAWSVTQTPGGTQYF
TRBD1,TRBJ1-2,.,TRBV28,TGTGCCAGCACCAAGACAGGGGGTGACTATGGCTACACCTTC,CASTKTGGDYGYTF
TRBD1,TRBJ2-7,few,TRBV7-2,TGTGCCAGCAGGGGACAGGGGGCATCCTACGAGCAGTACTTC,CASRGQGASYEQYF
.,TRBJ2-1,few,TRBV2,TGTGCCAGCAGTGACGGTGGGGCTTACAATGAGCAGTTCTTC,CASSDGGAYNEQFF
.,TRBJ2-1,few,TRBV7-9,TGTGCCAGCAGCTGGGGCGGTGAGCAGTTCTTC,CASSWGGEQFF
.,TRBJ2-7,.,TRBV28,TGTGCCAGCAGAGGATCGAGGGCGGCCCACGAGCAGTACTTC,CASRGSRAAHEQYF
.,TRBJ1-5,.,TRBV7-2,TGTGCCAGCAGCCTAACCGCGGGATTTCAGCCCCAGCATTTT,CASSLTAGFQPQHF
TRBD2,TRBJ2-7,few,TRBV7-2,TGTGCCAGCAGCTCCCGGACTAGCGGGACAGAGCAGTACTTC,CASSSRTSGTEQYF
TRBD2,TRBJ2-1,.,TRBV11-2,TGTGCCAGCAGCTTATTATCCGGGACTAGCGGATACAATGAGCAGTTCTTC,CASSLLSGTSGYNEQFF
.,TRBJ2-7,few,TRBV5-1,TGCGCCAGCAGCTTGGCCCTGGGGAGCGAGCAGTACTTC,CASSLALGSEQYF
.,TRBJ2-3,few,TRBV30,TGTGCCTGGAGTCCTAGCACAGATACGCAGTATTTT,CAWSPSTDTQYF
.,TRBJ2-3,.,TRBV30,TGTGCCTGGAGTCCCCATGGCACAGATACGCAGTATTTT,CAWSPHGTDTQYF
.,TRBJ2-3,.,TRBV5-1,TGCGCCAGCAGCTTGGCCCCGGACAACACAGATACGCAGTATTTT,CASSLAPDNTDTQYF
TRBD1,TRBJ2-7,.,TRBV5-4,TGTGCCAGCAGCTTGGACAGGGGGGCAGACGAGCAGTACTTC,CASSLDRGADEQYF
TRBD1,TRBJ2-7,few,TRBV28,TGTGCCAGCCAGAGACAGGGTGTTTACGAGCAGTACTTC,CASQRQGVYEQYF
TRBD1,TRBJ2-7,few,TRBV6-5,TGTGCCAGCAGTTACTCGACAGGGTTTAGTGAGCAGTACTTC,CASSYSTGFSEQYF
TRBD2,TRBJ2-3,few,TRBV18,TGTGCCAGCTCACCGTTGCGGGAGACAGATACGCAGTATTTT,CASSPLRETDTQYF
.,TRBJ1-3,few,TRBV28,TGTGCCAGCGAGACAGACTCTGGAAACACCATATATTTT,CASETDSGNTIYF
.,TRBJ2-3,few,TRBV19,TGTGCCAGCAGAGGGGGACGCCTCAGCACAGATACGCAGTATTTT,CASRGGRLSTDTQYF
TRBD1,TRBJ2-3,.,TRBV5-5,TGTGCCAGCAGCACCACCGGGACAGGAACAGATACGCAGTATTTT,CASSTTGTGTDTQYF
.,TRBJ2-7,few,TRBV5-1,TGCGCCAGCAGCTTGGGATCTAGCGAACTCTACGAGCAGTACTTC,CASSLGSSELYEQYF
.,TRBJ2-5,few,TRBV30,TGTGCCTGGAGCGGAGGGAAGACCCAGTACTTC,CAWSGGKTQYF
TRBD2,TRBJ2-1,.,TRBV7-3,TGTGCCAGCGGAGCAGCGGGAGCTCCTACGAATGAGCAGTTCTTC,CASGAAGAPTNEQFF
TRBD2,TRBJ2-1,.,TRBV11-2,TGTGCCAGCACCATAGCGGGAGGCTCCTACAATGAGCAGTTCTTC,CASTIAGGSYNEQFF
TRBD1,TRBJ1-5,.,TRBV7-3,TGTGCCAGCAGTCGGGACAGGGATCAGCCCCAGCATTTT,CASSRDRDQPQHF
.,TRBJ1-4,.,TRBV4-3,TGCGCCAGCAGCCAGCGAATTAATGAAAAACTGTTTTTT,CASSQRINEKLFF
.,TRBJ2-1,.,TRBV5-6,TGTGCCAGCAGCTTTAGGGAGTACAATGAGCAGTTCTTC,CASSFREYNEQFF
TRBD1,TRBJ1-4,.,TRBV6-5,TGTGCCAGCAGTCAAGACAGGGGGCCTAATGAAAAACTGTTTTTT,CASSQDRGPNEKLFF
.,TRBJ2-7,.,TRBV29-1,TGCAGCGTTGAGACAGCAGAACACTACGAGCAGTACTTC,CSVETAEHYEQYF
.,TRBJ1-3,.,TRBV4-1,TGCGCCAGCAGCCAAGCGGAGGGCCCCGGAAACACCATATATTTT,CASSQAEGPGNTIYF
.,TRBJ2-6,few,TRBV6-4,TGTGCCAGCAGCGCTGTCAGCGGGTCTGGGGCCAACGTCCTGACTTTC,CASSAVSGSGANVLTF
.,TRBJ2-6,few,TRBV7-9,TGTGCCAGCAGCTACTCAACAGGAATGCTATCTGGGGCCAACGTCCTGACTTTC,CASSYSTGMLSGANVLTF
TRBD1,TRBJ2-3,few,TRBV25-1,TGTGCCAGCAGTGAGTCCCGGGACAGACCAACAGATACGCAGTATTTT,CASSESRDRPTDTQYF
TRBD2,TRBJ2-1,.,TRBV5-1,TGCGCCAGCAGCTTTTCTAGCGGGAGCTCCTACAATGAGCAGTTCTTC,CASSFSSGSSYNEQFF
TRBD1,TRBJ1-3,.,TRBV30,TGTGCCTGGAGTCCCGGGACAGATGGAAACACCATATATTTT,CAWSPGTDGNTIYF
.,TRBJ2-1,.,TRBV5-1,TGCGCCAGCAGCTTGGGTAGTCAGGCTGTTTACAATGAGCAGTTCTTC,CASSLGSQAVYNEQFF
.,TRBJ2-1,.,TRBV5-4,TGCGCCAGCAGCTTTCAACCAGGGAATGAGCAGTTCTTC,CASSFQPGNEQFF
.,TRBJ1-4,few,TRBV5-1,TGCGCCAGCAGCTTGGCTCTTACAGGGTATGGTGAAAAACTGTTTTTT,CASSLALTGYGEKLFF
.,TRBJ1-1,.,TRBV4-3,TGCGCCAGCAGCCATAACCGTGGGCGGGGTGGATCGAACACTGAAGCTTTCTTT,CASSHNRGRGGSNTEAFF
TRBD1,TRBJ1-1,.,TRBV29-1,TGCAGCGGACGACAGGGGGGGAGGAACACTGAAGCTTTCTTT,CSGRQGGRNTEAFF
.,TRBJ2-5,few,TRBV29-1,TGCAGCGTTGGTAATGTGGGAGGGGGGCAAGAGACCCAGTACTTC,CSVGNVGGGQETQYF
.,TRBJ2-1,few,TRBV25-1,TGTGCCAGCAGTTTTGGGGCGCACAGCTCCTACAATGAGCAGTTCTTC,CASSFGAHSSYNEQFF
TRBD1,TRBJ1-1,few,TRBV18,TGTGCCAGCTCACTCGGGCAGGGGGACACTGAAGCTTTCTTT,CASSLGQGDTEAFF
.,TRBJ2-3,.,TRBV18,TGTGCCAGCTCACCGATGGCTGACAGGTCAGATACGCAGTATTTT,CASSPMADRSDTQYF